This TCR beta chain comes out of a study of preoperative IRX-2 immunotherapy in early breast cancer (dated by TCRdb to between 2018 and 2020). Comments on this clone: Its antigen specificity is not known. No much larger clone is present one base from it, and per-base qualities are unavailable.

The library came from the immunoSEQ multiplex PCR assay. TCRdb limited this immuneACCESS table to in-frame rearrangements with V and J called. A share of clones is missing; checked studies link under half to unresolved V genes, and the rest is unexplained. This sample holds around 95,000 clones; roughly 90% were observed only once. The ten most abundant clones make up roughly 2% of the sample. After removal of 4 bases from V and 6 bases from J, the junction retains 7 bases not matched to a gene. The CDR3 has 15 amino acids, counting the end cysteine and phenylalanine. Only the CDR3 DNA stays, 45 bases, in frame from base 1. As encoded in the germline V gene, CDR1 is SGHRS while CDR2 is YFSETQ. The treatment or condition label, read with the paper, signifies: preoperative locoregional IRX-2 cytokine immunotherapy. The samples were obtained from a phase Ib study that tested preoperative, locoregional IRX-2 cytokine immunotherapy designed to prime immune responses. Patients with early-stage breast cancer who were given IRX-2 before surgery served as donors.

The sequence is built from TRBV5-1 and TRBJ2-1, with 10 junctional bases fitting TRBD2. This receptor was taken from a human donor with breast cancer. Sample: tumor tissue, taken after IRX-2 immunotherapy. The CDR3 protein: CASSQSGGALNEQFF. The DNA sequence follows: TGCGCCAGCAGCCAGAGCGGGGGGGCACTCAATGAGCAGTTCTTC.